The 13 T cell receptor beta chains presented below share a single source sample, sequenced in a study of OX40 agonist ivuxolimab in advanced cancers. Libraries were prepared by immunoSEQ multiplex PCR; TCRdb keeps only in-frame clonotypes and omits some of them. The repertoire holds more than 100,000 clones, with about nine tenths as singletons. The sequencing used CD4+ or CD8+ T cells sorted from blood, collected in a trial of the OX40 agonist ivuxolimab. These receptors were obtained from an adult with an advanced solid tumor such as melanoma, head and neck, liver or kidney cancer.

In this sample, this clone turned up once. The rearrangement uses TRBV5-4 and TRBJ2-6; D possibly corresponds to TRBD2 (5 bases). This CDR3 comprises 16 residues. Germline CDR1 reads SGHNT; CDR2 reads YYREEE (reference sequence). V gave up 1 base and J gave up 3 bases, with 11 bases separating them. This CDR3 is CASSLSSAGGANVLTF. The CDR3 DNA reads TGTGCCAGCAGCTTGTCTTCGGCGGGTGGGGCCAACGTCCTGACTTTC.

The genes are TRBV6-5 and TRBJ2-7; 10 bases align to TRBD2. The trim removed 6 bases at V and 4 bases at J, leaving 9 bases unmatched. Germline V CDR1 and CDR2: MNHEY, SVGAGI. This CDR3 has 15 residues. CDR3: CASRVSGRPLYEQYF. The CDR3, as DNA: TGTGCCAGCAGGGTTAGCGGGAGGCCCCTTTACGAGCAGTACTTC.

V and J are TRBV9 and TRBJ1-5, with TRBD1 as a possible D gene (5 bases). Per the germline V gene, CDR1 is SGDLS and CDR2 is YYNGEE. The V end was cut by 4 bases, the J end by 7 bases, with 12 bases between. The CDR3 totals 13 residues. The CDR3 DNA is TGTGCCAGCAGCCCCGACGGGGCACAGCCCCAGCATTTT. Translation gives CASSPDGAQPQHF.

V and J are TRBV11-1 and TRBJ2-1, with 12 bases fitting TRBD1. CDR1 is SGHAT and CDR2 is FQDESV in the germline V gene (reference sequence). The CDR3 covers 15 residues. The trim removed 3 bases at V and 8 bases at J, leaving 5 bases unmatched. The CDR3 protein is CASSFAGQGAYEQFF. CDR3 sequence (DNA): TGTGCCAGCAGCTTCGCGGGACAGGGGGCCTATGAGCAGTTCTTC.

This clone was recorded once. The chain joins TRBV5-4 to TRBJ1-1; 8 nucleotides align to TRBD1. The length of the CDR3 is 15 residues. V shed 7 bases and J 6 bases; nucleotides not matched to a gene: 14. Per the germline V gene, CDR1 is SGHNT and CDR2 is YYREEE (reference sequence). The CDR3 DNA follows: TGTGCCAGCGGTTCAGGGAGACAGGGGACCCCTGAAGCTTTCTTT. Translated, it gives CASGSGRQGTPEAFF. Combining the CDR3 with reference TRBV5-4 and TRBJ1-1 gives the whole variable domain ETGVTQSPTHLIKTRGQQVTLRCSSQSGHNTVSWYQQALGQGPQFIFQYYREEENGRGNFPPRFSGLQFPNYSSELNVNALELDDSALYLCASGSGRQGTPEAFFGQGTRLTVV.

The chain employs TRBV10-1 and TRBJ2-1; 8 nucleotides align to TRBD2. The CDR3 is 18 residues long. With 2 bases clipped from V and 2 bases from J, the junction kept 11 bases outside the gene matches. Germline V gene data show CDR1 as WNHNN and CDR2 as SYGVQD (reference sequence). The CDR3 sequence is CASSEVAGGQPPYNEQFF. The CDR3 DNA is TGCGCCAGCAGTGAGGTTGCGGGAGGACAGCCTCCCTACAATGAGCAGTTCTTC.

This sequence joins TRBV11-3 and TRBJ2-3; D assignment may be TRBD1 or TRBD2 (6 bases each). Germline CDR1 and CDR2: SGHNT and YENEEA. The ends were cut back, 4 bases at V and 1 base at J, with 9 bases in the middle. The CDR3 runs to 14 residues. In DNA, the CDR3 is TGTGCCAGCAGCTCGAGGGGGGGCACAGATACGCAGTATTTT. Translating gives CASSSRGGTDTQYF.

The rearrangement uses TRBV28 and TRBJ2-2; D is perhaps TRBD2 (6 bases). V dropped 6 bases and J dropped 0 bases, with 11 bases sitting between them. The CDR3 covers 15 residues. From germline, CDR1 is MDHEN and CDR2 SYDVKM. The CDR3 spells CASRRDSANTGELFF. CDR3 nucleotides: TGTGCCAGCAGGAGGGACTCCGCGAACACCGGGGAGCTGTTTTTT.

The rearrangement uses TRBV11-2 and TRBJ2-1; 8 nucleotides match TRBD2. Germline CDR1 SGHAT, CDR2 FQNNGV. V shed 10 bases and J 5 bases; nucleotides not matched to a gene: 7. The CDR3 loop spans 13 amino acids. The CDR3 bases are TGTGCCACGAGCGGGAGCGACCACAATGAGCAGTTCTTC. Its translation: CATSGSDHNEQFF.

This clone appeared a few times. J is TRBJ1-5 and V is TRBV4-2, with TRBD1 as a possible D gene (5 bases). V was shortened by 0 bases and J by 7 bases, with 10 bases between the two germline ends. The CDR3 totals 14 residues. The V gene's germline CDR1 is LGHNA and CDR2 YNFKEQ. CDR3 sequence (DNA): TGTGCCAGCAGCCAAGATAGGGGAGGCCAGCCCCAGCATTTT. Its translation: CASSQDRGGQPQHF.

This chain joins TRBV4-1 and TRBJ2-1; 8 nucleotides match TRBD2. The V gene's germline CDR1 is MGHRA and CDR2 YSYEKL. The CDR3 has 15 amino acids. Unmatched junction bases numbered 5, after V lost 0 bases and J lost 7 bases. The DNA for the CDR3 is TGCGCCAGCAGCCAAGAGACTAGCGACGTGAATGAGCAGTTCTTC. Residues: CASSQETSDVNEQFF.

The V call is TRBV28, the J call TRBJ1-5; 7 bases match TRBD1. The germline V gene encodes CDR1 MDHEN and CDR2 SYDVKM. Trimming cost V 10 bases and J 2 bases; bases outside gene matches: 14. The CDR3 is 16 amino acids. CDR3 in DNA: TGTGCCATCCCGGGTCTTACAGGGGATGGCAATCAGCCCCAGCATTTT. Its translation is CAIPGLTGDGNQPQHF. Drawing the rest from reference TRBV28 and TRBJ1-5, the complete variable domain is DVKVTQSSRYLVKRTGEKVFLECVQDMDHENMFWYRQDPGLGLRLIYFSYDVKMKEKGDIPEGYSVSREKKERFSLILESASTNQTSMYLCAIPGLTGDGNQPQHFGDGTRLSIL.

This clone has a single count. The gene calls are TRBV5-4 and TRBJ1-5; D not certain. V was pared by 0 bases and J by 4 bases, with 8 bases between. The CDR3 is 14 amino acids. Germline V gene lookup returns CDR1 SGHNT and CDR2 YYREEE (reference sequence). This CDR3 reads CASSLDRSNQPQHF. The CDR3 region has the DNA TGTGCCAGCAGCTTGGACCGCTCAAATCAGCCCCAGCATTTT.